The T cell receptor beta chain described here comes from a study of blood T cell repertoires in COVID-19. Background on the study: Both acute and convalescent COVID-19 samples were obtained from the United States, Italy and Spain. The cDNA or gDNA used as material had been derived from T cells, B-cell-depleted T cells, or PBMCs.

Study processing details: Amplification from reference gene primers served as the basis for estimated nucleated cell counts. Here immunoSEQ multiplex PCR was the method, and the copy in TCRdb shows in-frame clones only, minus some. Clone size and V and J calls were adopted from that table, with D and trimming inferred from the DNA. The data hold under 250,000 clones, with about 80% observed a single time. The CDR3 runs to 15 residues. Germline trimming cut 3 bases from V and 5 bases from J; bases unmatched to any gene: 6. CDR1 and CDR2 from the germline V gene are KGHDR and SFDVKD. Participant reports of clinical history set cohort assignment.

This sequence originates from a man in his 60s who had recovered from COVID-19. The specimen sequenced was PBMCs or T cells enriched from blood (not recorded which). The chain recombines TRBV24-1 with TRBJ1-2; 9 nucleotides line up with TRBD1. CDR3 in amino acids: CATSDPGTGSYGYTF. CDR3 in DNA: TGTGCCACCAGTGATCCCGGGACAGGGAGTTATGGCTACACCTTC.